The 24 T cell receptor beta chains given below trace back to one sample, sequenced in a study of CD8 T cells in ankylosing spondylitis. Study-level points and caveats: Among TCR beta sequences, a motif of eight highly homologous variants appeared characteristic of ankylosing spondylitis blood.

Antigen specificity for these receptors is unknown. Using its own MiXCR run on the 5' RACE reads, TCRdb lists one record per CDR3 protein. The sample lists around 490,000 distinct CDR3 sequences, about 5.4% seen once, with around 3.6% in the top ten. The sequenced material came from blood, either unsorted or a sorted T cell fraction (not recorded which). These receptors all come from a male donor with ankylosing spondylitis.

This clonotype has a count of ten or more. This chain uses TRBV20-1 with TRBJ1-6; 7 nucleotides agree with TRBD1. J lost 3 bases, V lost 5 bases, and 10 bases had no gene match. From germline, CDR1 is DFQATT and CDR2 SNEGSKA (reference sequence). The CDR3 runs to 16 residues. The CDR3 region is CSASNIRDSYNSPLHF. As DNA, the CDR3 is TGCAGTGCTTCGAATATCCGGGACAGCTATAATTCACCCCTCCACTTT.

This clonotype was detected ten times or more. The chain combines TRBV6-2 or TRBV6-3 with TRBJ1-3; 7 bases agree with TRBD1. The germline V gene has CDR1 MNHEY and CDR2 SVGEGT. Trimming cost V 2 bases and J 1 base; bases outside gene matches: 2. CDR3 size: 15 residues. The CDR3 nucleotides are TGTGCCAGCAGTTACCACAGGGGATCTGGAAACACCATATATTTT. Translation gives CASSYHRGSGNTIYF.

With regard to this clonotype: A much larger clone is a single base away; this may be a read error. The genes are TRBV12-3 or TRBV12-4 and TRBJ2-7, with 8 bases that match TRBD1. The CDR3 extends over 16 amino acids. The DNA of the CDR3 is TGTGCCAGCAGTCGTAGCACAGGGGGTCTATCCTACGAGAAGTACTTC. It encodes CASSRSTGGLSYEKYF.

The chain employs TRBV25-1 and TRBJ2-3, with TRBD2 matching over 10 bases. With V trimmed by 7 bases and J by 2 bases, 12 bases remained unmatched. Germline V gene sequence: CDR1 MGHDK, CDR2 SYGVNS. CDR3 length equals 17 residues. Here the CDR3 reads CASTATSGKTNTDTQYF. The DNA of the CDR3 is TGTGCCAGCACTGCCACTAGCGGGAAGACCAACACAGATACGCAGTATTTT.

This chain uses TRBV4-2 with TRBJ2-1; D is undetermined. Per germline, CDR1 LGHNA and CDR2 YNFKEQ. The V gene lost 0 bases and the J gene lost 8 bases, with 20 bases spanning the gap. The length of the CDR3 is 17 residues. The CDR3, as DNA: TGTGCCAGCAGCCAAGATCCCGCGAGCGCTGATTCCGATGAGCAGTTCTTC. Translation gives CASSQDPASADSDEQFF.

On this clonotype itself: A much larger clone is a single base away; this may be a read error. This chain joins TRBV20-1 and TRBJ2-5; 10 bases align to TRBD2. The CDR3 covers 14 residues. Germline V gene sequence: CDR1 DFQATT, CDR2 SNEGSKA (reference sequence). Germline trimming cut 4 bases from V and 5 bases from J; bases unmatched to any gene: 7. The CDR3 here is CSATTSGVGETQYF. In nucleotides, the CDR3 is TGCAGTGCTACTACTAGCGGGGTAGGGGAGACCCAGTACTTC.

This clonotype was detected ten times or more. The chain carries TRBV5-1 and TRBJ1-2; 7 positions agree with TRBD1. Per the germline V gene, CDR1 is SGHRS and CDR2 is YFSETQ. The CDR3 loop spans 15 amino acids. With V trimmed by 4 bases and J by 0 bases, 6 bases remained unmatched. CDR3 residues: CASSHGTVSNYGYTF. In DNA form, the CDR3 reads TGCGCCAGCAGCCACGGGACAGTATCTAACTATGGCTACACCTTC.

This clonotype appeared many times. The chain employs TRBV13 and TRBJ1-6; D unclear. The CDR3 spans 15 residues. Germline V gene lookup returns CDR1 PRHDT and CDR2 FYEKMQ (reference sequence). Trimming stripped 5 bases from V and 6 bases from J, with 14 bases between. CDR3 region: CASSEGQDANSPLHF. The DNA of the CDR3 is TGTGCCAGCAGCGAGGGTCAGGACGCTAATTCACCCCTCCACTTT.

This clonotype appeared many times. The rearrangement links TRBV6-2 or TRBV6-3 to TRBJ1-5; D is unresolved. This CDR3 is 15 amino acids long. Per germline, CDR1 MNHEY and CDR2 SVGEGT. V shed 7 bases and J shed 5 bases, with 18 bases lying between them. The CDR3 protein is CASTLYVHRDQPQHF. The CDR3 coding sequence is TGTGCCAGCACCCTCTACGTTCACCGGGATCAGCCCCAGCATTTT.

A remark on this clonotype: Possible read error: a much larger clone is one base away. The genes are TRBV20-1 and TRBJ1-6; unclear D gene. The germline CDR1 and CDR2 sequences are DFQATT and SNEGSKA (reference sequence). This CDR3 contains 13 residues. DNA of the CDR3: TGCAGTGCTGGTTCGGACGGAGATTCACCCCTCCCCTTT. Translation: CSAGSDGDSPLPF.

This clonotype was counted ten times or more. The CDR3 coding sequence is TGTGCCAGCAGTTGGGGGGGACCCCAAGAGACCCAGTACTTC. As protein: CASSWGGPQETQYF. The chain uses TRBV12-3 or TRBV12-4 and TRBJ2-5; 7 bases align to TRBD2. This CDR3 is built from 14 residues. V dropped 4 bases and J dropped 1; count of bases not matched to a gene: 3.

This clonotype was recorded at least ten times. The chain links TRBV20-1 to TRBJ1-2; 10 nucleotides agree with TRBD1. Per germline, CDR1 DFQATT and CDR2 SNEGSKA (reference sequence). The CDR3 consists of 14 residues. Unmatched junction bases numbered 9, after V lost 3 bases and J lost 8 bases. The CDR3 region has the DNA TGCAGTGCTAGCAGGGACAGGGGATCTTTCGGCTACACCTTC. This encodes CSASRDRGSFGYTF.

In this sample, this clonotype turned up many times. The V and J genes are TRBV5-4 and TRBJ2-4; perhaps TRBD2 as D (8 bases). CDR1 is SGHNT, CDR2 YYREEE, per germline (reference sequence). Trimming pared 2 bases from V and 10 bases from J, leaving 37 bases between. The length of the CDR3 is 21 residues. CDR3 DNA sequence: TGTGCCAGCAGCTTCGAGAGGGTAGCGGGACGCTCGGAGGGGGCCACCCAAATTCAGTACTTC. It translates to CASSFERVAGRSEGATQIQYF.

This clonotype showed up many times. V and J are TRBV20-1 and TRBJ1-3, with D possibly TRBD1 on 5 matching bases. This CDR3 comprises 13 residues. Germline V lookup: CDR1 DFQATT, CDR2 SNEGSKA (reference sequence). The CDR3 DNA reads as TGCAGCGCCCATAAGACAGCTGGAAACACCATATATTTT. This sequence encodes CSAHKTAGNTIYF.

This clonotype was detected many times. The V call is TRBV7-2, the J call TRBJ1-4; D might be TRBD1 (5 bases). The V and J ends lost 1 base and 4 bases respectively, with 7 bases between them. Germline CDR1 reads SGHTA; CDR2 reads FQGNSA. This CDR3 comprises 14 residues. The CDR3 nucleotides are TGTGCCAGCAGCTTAGTTGGGGGTAATGAAAAACTGTTTTTT. Protein: CASSLVGGNEKLFF.

This clonotype was counted many times. The chain couples TRBV7-9 to TRBJ2-6; D is perhaps TRBD1 (6 bases). The length of the CDR3 is 16 residues. Germline V lookup: CDR1 SEHNR, CDR2 FQNEAQ (reference sequence). V dropped 10 bases and J dropped 3 bases, with 19 bases sitting between them. The CDR3 sequence is CATDVQGRGGANVLTF. The CDR3, as DNA: TGTGCCACCGATGTCCAGGGGCGAGGTGGGGCCAACGTCCTGACTTTC.

This clonotype was recorded at least ten times. The genes are TRBV7-2 and TRBJ1-2; 7 bases are a match to TRBD1. The V gene end was trimmed by 3 bases and the J gene end by 6 bases; junction bases not matched to a gene: 4. Looked up from germline, CDR1 is SGHTA and CDR2 is FQGNSA. The CDR3 sequence is 13 residues long. The CDR3 region is CASSLGGGDGYTF. CDR3 DNA sequence: TGTGCCAGCAGCTTGGGAGGGGGCGATGGCTACACCTTC.

This clonotype was detected only a few times. The chain couples TRBV7-9 to TRBJ2-7; D perhaps matches TRBD1 (6 bases). Looked up from germline, CDR1 is SEHNR and CDR2 is FQNEAQ (reference sequence). Deletions cut 5 bases from V and 2 bases from J, with 16 bases between. This CDR3 spans 15 amino acids. The CDR3 bases are TGTGCCAGCAGCAACCCTGAGGGGGAACCCTACGAGCAGTACTTC. Protein sequence: CASSNPEGEPYEQYF.

This clonotype was recorded many times. The chain recombines TRBV4-3 with TRBJ2-2; 7 bases are a match to TRBD1. The CDR3 runs 14 residues. The junction had 4 bases not matched to a gene; V was cut back by 3 bases and J by 6 bases. The V gene's germline CDR1 is LGHNA and CDR2 YSLEER. CDR3 bases: TGCGCCAGCAGCCATGATACAGGGGCCGGGGAGCTGTTTTTT. Protein product: CASSHDTGAGELFF.

The CDR3 loop is CSAREGRSNTEAFF. CDR3 DNA: TGCAGTGCTAGAGAGGGGCGGTCGAACACTGAAGCTTTCTTT. The V gene is TRBV20-1, the J gene TRBJ1-1; a weak D match, TRBD1 (5 bases). This CDR3 is built from 14 residues. Germline loops: CDR1 DFQATT, CDR2 SNEGSKA (reference sequence). With 0 bases removed from V and 1 base from J, the gap between germline ends came to 9 bases.

This clonotype came up many times. The CDR3 sequence is CASSLGGWRDTQYF. The CDR3 DNA sequence: TGCGCCAGCAGCTTGGGAGGTTGGCGAGATACGCAGTATTTT. The V gene is TRBV5-1, the J gene TRBJ2-3; D remains ambiguous. V lost 0 bases and J lost 5, with 10 bases in between. Looked up from germline, CDR1 is SGHRS and CDR2 is YFSETQ. The CDR3 consists of 14 residues. Supplemented by reference TRBV5-1 and TRBJ2-3, the full variable domain reads KAGVTQTPRYLIKTRGQQVTLSCSPISGHRSVSWYQQTPGQGLQFLFEYFSETQRNKGNFPGRFSGRQFSNSRSEMNVSTLELGDSALYLCASSLGGWRDTQYFGPGTRLTVL.

This clonotype was counted many times. The CDR3 here is CASSLALGDTTDTQYF. In nucleotides, the CDR3 is TGTGCCAGCAGCTTAGCGCTAGGGGATACAACAGATACGCAGTATTTT. The V gene is TRBV7-6, the J gene TRBJ2-3; perhaps TRBD1 as D (5 bases). The CDR3 consists of 16 residues. Germline-derived CDR1 and CDR2 are SGHVS and FNYEAQ. The V gene lost 0 bases and the J gene lost 3 bases, with 13 bases spanning the gap.

The rearrangement links TRBV6-1 to TRBJ2-2; 9 bases align to TRBD1. CDR3 length: 15 amino acids. With V trimmed by 10 bases and J by 6 bases, 12 bases remained unmatched. Looked up from germline, CDR1 is MNHNS and CDR2 is SASEGT. CDR3 nucleotide sequence: TGTGCCACTACGGGGACAGGGTATTTGTCCGGGGAGCTGTTTTTT. Its translation: CATTGTGYLSGELFF.

This clonotype came up many times. V gene TRBV25-1 combines with J gene TRBJ2-4, with 9 bases that match TRBD1. CDR3 length: 17 residues. Germline V gives CDR1 MGHDK, CDR2 SYGVNS. Losses at the gene ends were 1 base for V and 1 base for J; bases not matched to a gene: 5. The chain's CDR3 is CASSEFSGTGAKNIQYF. DNA of the CDR3: TGTGCCAGCAGTGAATTTTCAGGGACAGGGGCCAAAAACATTCAGTACTTC.